The entry that follows covers one T cell receptor beta chain sequence. The data were taken from a study of blood T cell repertoires in COVID-19. The wider study: T cells, B-cell-depleted T cells, or PBMCs supplied cDNA or gDNA.

The CDR3 is 17 residues long. J gave up 5 bases and V 5 bases, and 8 bases lay outside the gene matches. The germline CDR1 and CDR2 sequences are LNHDA and SQIVND (reference sequence). Here immunoSEQ multiplex PCR was the method, and the copy in TCRdb shows in-frame clones only, minus some. The table has more than 150,000 clones, roughly 79% seen once. The TCR sequence derives from a woman at least 80 years old with COVID-19, enrolled during active disease. The chain has TRBV19 and TRBJ2-4, with 14 bases that match TRBD2. The source material was peripheral blood. The CDR3 loop reads CASSAGLAGARENIQYF. CDR3 coding DNA: TGTGCCAGTAGTGCGGGACTAGCGGGGGCGCGGGAAAACATTCAGTACTTC.